The clone carrying this T cell receptor beta chain was found a few times. The data stem from a study of blood T cells in healthy people across ages. Next came a second PCR, run for about 7 to 12 cycles, which used a sample-barcoded 5' primer along with a J-beta primer mix. TCRdb used MiXCR to reprocess the 5' RACE reads, holding one entry per CDR3 protein. The sample has under 1,000,000 distinct CDR3 sequences; about 45% are singletons. CDR3 length: 14 amino acids. From germline, CDR1 is SGHDN and CDR2 FVKESK. V lost 4 bases to trimming and J lost 8 bases, with 17 bases between them. V is TRBV14 and J is TRBJ1-2; D unclear. The source is an elderly man in good health. Sequencing was done on a sample of blood. CDR3 amino acids: CASSPGAGRWGYTF. In DNA, the CDR3 is TGTGCCAGCAGCCCTGGTGCAGGAAGATGGGGCTACACCTTC.